This TCR beta chain was documented in a study of response to subunit inactivated influenza vaccine listed by TCRdb under 2018. Background for the entire study: Deep quantitative profiling of the T cell receptor repertoire was used in the study to follow responses to a trivalent subunit inactivated influenza vaccine. The study at large found these results: The authors suggested that each seasonal influenza vaccination may recruit only a limited number of new T cells.

The CDR3 starts with the cysteine, ends with the phenylalanine, and has 16 residues. Only CDR3 DNA is held: 48 bases, read in frame from base 1. Trimmed from V: 3 bases; trimmed from J: 2 bases; junction bases lacking a gene match: 9. Sequences SGDLS (CDR1) and YYNGEE (CDR2) are obtained from the germline V gene. This clonotype has just a few counts. There is no known antigen for this receptor. No base quality values were provided; no much bigger clone lies one nucleotide off. The library was built by means of RT-PCR. TCRdb shows the sequencer as Illumina HiSeq 2500. The public reads were reprocessed in TCRdb via fastp at Q25 and MiXCR, keeping in-frame beta chains. Rows with a matching CDR3 protein are joined into one entry that keeps the most common DNA and genes. The sample data list around 200,000 distinct CDR3 sequences, and approximately 12% of these were observed just once. Approximately 32% of the sample is held by the ten biggest clonotypes.

The same data also contributed to another study, on T cells expressing NK-cell markers. The second investigation adds: The TCR beta cDNA libraries were made using 5'RACE template switching, a step that added both a universal primer site and unique molecular identifiers. Three sorted T-cell subsets (CD3+CD56+NKG2C+, CD3+CD56+NKG2C- and CD3+CD56-NKG2C+) from eight donors had their TCR beta-chain repertoires profiled. Seven of the eight sequenced donors were HCMV-seropositive and one was HCMV-seronegative. In several experiments an anti-gammadeltaTCR antibody was added to restrict sorting to alphabetaTCR-expressing T cells. For five or six donors, the dominant CD3+CD56+NKG2C+ clonotypes were among the top 10 CD8+ clonotypes and accounted for about 1.0-7.5% of CD8+ T cells. Those dominant clonotypes were again the most abundant among CD3+CD56-NKG2C+ cells in a few donors, at about 25-60.1%. Whether the expanded NKG2C-expressing T cell clones were specific for HCMV antigens was left unclear. The eight sequenced donors were randomly selected healthy volunteers, three men and five women. A commercial ELISA kit detecting HCMV-specific IgG in serum was used to determine HCMV serostatus. Peripheral blood mononuclear cells were isolated from blood by Ficoll density gradient centrifugation. Using Miltenyi isolation kits, CD4+ and CD8+ T cells were isolated from PBMC through magnetic immunoseparation. Priming for cDNA synthesis came from the TCR beta constant segment, and two successive PCR amplification steps followed. The libraries were sequenced on Illumina HiSeq 2000/2500, MiSeq or NextSeq, producing 2 x 150 bp reads. MIGEC handled demultiplexing of the reads and grouping by UMI, while MiTCR was used to assemble and quantify clonotypes. To exclude erroneous sequences, only TCR cDNA sequences supported by at least two reads were retained. The tcR package was used for downstream repertoire analysis, and clonotypes were matched between fractions using CDR3 nucleotide sequence together with V segment. Antigen specificity was annotated against VDJdb with VDJmatch, allowing one amino acid substitution in CDR3.

Sample: CD8+ T cells sorted from PBMCs, taken 12 days after vaccination. This clonotype originated in a man between 50 and 59 years old who received an inactivated influenza vaccine. Donor details come from another sample of the same person, matched by shared clones. The rearranged chain carries TRBV9 and TRBJ2-3, with 7 middle bases fitting TRBD2. CDR3 loop: CASSAPRDYHTDTQYF. The nucleotide sequence is TGTGCCAGCAGCGCCCCCCGGGACTACCACACAGATACGCAGTATTTT.